The clone carrying this T cell receptor beta chain was found a few times. No antigen is known for it. Peripheral blood samples and lesional scalp punch biopsies were obtained from alopecia areata patients. This entry belongs to a study of CD8+ T cells in alopecia areata. General study findings and limits: Sharing of TCR sequences between patients (possibly for HLA-related reasons) was less clear than in mice. Relative to normal scalp, lesional scalp, especially alopecia totalis/universalis, showed higher clonality.

Following extraction, RNA underwent reverse transcription to cDNA, which served as the sequencing template. The assay was immunoSEQ multiplex PCR, and TCRdb's table has in-frame clones only and misses some. Here the sample spans approximately 5,400 clones, around 60% being singletons. The origin of this receptor is a human donor with alopecia areata. The source material was skin, sampled at week 0.

CDR3 nucleotide sequence: TGTGCCAGCAGCCAAGATAGCCTAGCGGGGGGTTACAATGAGCAGTTCTTC. This codes for CASSQDSLAGGYNEQFF. This chain links TRBV14 with TRBJ2-1; 11 nucleotides agree with TRBD2. Germline assignment: CDR1 SGHDN and CDR2 FVKESK. V was pared by 0 bases and J by 4 bases, with 5 bases of the junction left unmatched. The CDR3 has 17 amino acids.